Included here is one T cell receptor (beta chain) sequence, with context. The sample comes from a study of T cell repertoires in cytomegalovirus infection. TCRdb reprocessed the reads with MiXCR, giving one entry per CDR3 protein. The data show more than 250,000 distinct CDR3 sequences, roughly 13% seen once. Germline values: CDR1 DFQATT, CDR2 SNEGSKA (reference sequence). With 5 bases removed from V and 0 bases from J, the gap between germline ends came to 11 bases. This CDR3 comprises 13 residues. The chain couples TRBV20-1 to TRBJ2-7, with a weak D call TRBD2 (5 bases). This sequence originates from a human donor in good health (CMV status not recorded). Some clones in this sample may be carry-over from other donors' samples. Sequenced input: PBMCs. The CDR3 sequence: CSAPGGASYEQYF. CDR3 coding DNA: TGCAGTGCTCCCGGAGGCGCCTCCTACGAGCAGTACTTC.